These T cell receptor beta chains were read from a single sample in a study of blood T cell repertoires in COVID-19. Produced via immunoSEQ multiplex PCR; TCRdb's table is partial and in-frame only. The sample has approximately 280,000 clones, about four fifths seen once. The material sequenced was peripheral blood. The source of these receptors is a human donor with COVID-19, enrolled during active disease. The donor label of this sample is uncertain. The CDR3 runs from the conserved cysteine through the conserved F or W. The order of the fields is clone size, CDR3 length, J gene, D gene, V gene, CDR3 protein. The D gene is left open where the match is weak. The size entry is marked missing in some rows and otherwise reads once, few, many or a size class.

NA 14 TRBJ2-7 TRBD2 TRBV5-1 CASSLTSGGREQYF
once 18 TRBJ2-2 TRBD1 TRBV10-1 CASTGGLGQGNDTGELFF
NA 15 TRBJ1-5 NA TRBV19 CASSIVDSYFQPQHF
NA 16 TRBJ2-1 NA TRBV9 CASSVDGGGWGHEQFF
NA 20 TRBJ2-7 NA TRBV4-2 CASSQDVPSKRSLNTYEQYF
NA 13 TRBJ2-7 TRBD2 TRBV5-6 CASSIGRIYEQYF
NA 13 TRBJ1-1 NA TRBV6-4 CASSEEGGAEAFF
NA 15 TRBJ1-2 NA TRBV5-1 CASSLGATPNYGYTF
NA 14 TRBJ1-4 NA TRBV3-1/TRBV3-2 CASSQDDRGGKLFF
few 15 TRBJ1-5 NA TRBV19 CASRENFRGNQPQHF
NA 15 TRBJ2-1 TRBD2 TRBV7-3 CASSPRLALHGEQFF
NA 17 TRBJ2-3 NA TRBV2 CASTRGGATGVEDTQYF
few 16 TRBJ1-6 NA TRBV7-2 CASSLAGGIRYSPLHF
NA 12 TRBJ1-2 NA TRBV7-9 CASSMDSYGYTF
few 15 TRBJ2-2 TRBD2 TRBV7-7 CASSLGLAGAGELFF
NA 12 TRBJ1-2 NA TRBV6-5 CASRGTSRGYTF
NA 17 TRBJ2-6 TRBD2 TRBV19 CASSLQMGGTGANVLTF
NA 17 TRBJ1-5 TRBD1 TRBV19 CASRSPGGQDSNQPQHF
NA 16 TRBJ1-1 TRBD1 TRBV30 CAWSVWQGAQNTEAFF
NA 13 TRBJ1-5 NA TRBV5-8 CASSLTGNQPQHF
once 16 TRBJ2-1 TRBD2 TRBV20-1 CSASPISGSSYNEQFF
NA 14 TRBJ1-1 TRBD1 TRBV19 CASRRGQGYTEAFF
NA 15 TRBJ2-1 NA TRBV10-3 CAISESQGEANEQFF
NA 15 TRBJ2-1 NA TRBV19 CARPSGTPSYNEQFF
NA 16 TRBJ2-2 TRBD2 TRBV7-6 CASSLLRGRSTGELFF
NA 17 TRBJ2-5 TRBD2 TRBV27 CASSRNQAGGPGETQYF
NA 15 TRBJ2-3 NA TRBV5-1 CASRLLPSSTDTQYF
NA 14 TRBJ2-7 TRBD2 TRBV6-2/TRBV6-3 CASSDSGTNSEQYF
NA 14 TRBJ2-3 NA TRBV5-6 CASSRRQGTDTQYF
NA 15 TRBJ2-7 TRBD1 TRBV28 CASSAPGGSFNEQYF
NA 11 TRBJ2-1 NA TRBV6-2/TRBV6-3 CASSYSSEQFF